Below, 18 T cell receptor beta chains from the same sample are listed, as sequenced in a study of CD8 T cells in Susac syndrome. When the RNA was reverse transcribed, random hexamers were used with an input of roughly 0.5 to 1 ug. TCRdb reanalysed the immunoSEQ multiplex PCR reads using MiXCR and keeps one entry per CDR3 protein. The repertoire includes under 200,000 distinct CDR3 sequences, 94% of them detected once, and 0.1% to 0.12% sits in the top ten. Sequencing input: CD4+ T cells from PBMCs. These TCRs come from a human donor with Susac syndrome.

CDR3 coding DNA: TGTGCCATCAGCGGACTAGCGGGGACTGGAGAGCAGTACTTC. Translating gives CAISGLAGTGEQYF. The V and J genes are TRBV10-3 and TRBJ2-7; the match to TRBD2 covers 12 bases. Looked up from germline, CDR1 is ENHRY and CDR2 is SYGVKD. The CDR3 is 14 residues long. Unmatched junction bases numbered 7, after V lost 6 bases and J lost 7 bases.

The chain carries TRBV29-1 and TRBJ2-2; 12 bases are a match to TRBD1. The CDR3 runs 16 residues. The V segment lost 6 bases and the J segment 6 bases; nucleotides outside the gene matches: 11. Germline V gene data show CDR1 as SQVTM and CDR2 as ANQGSEA. The CDR3 DNA is TGCAGCGTCGGGGCAGTGGGACAGGGGGCCTCCGGGGAGCTGTTTTTT. It translates to CSVGAVGQGASGELFF.

V usage is TRBV28 and J usage is TRBJ2-1; D perhaps matches TRBD1 (6 bases). With 4 bases removed from V and 8 bases from J, the gap between germline ends came to 15 bases. Germline V lookup: CDR1 MDHEN, CDR2 SYDVKM. CDR3 size: 14 residues. The CDR3 loop reads CASSSSYRVDEQFF. DNA of the CDR3: TGTGCCAGCAGTTCATCCTACAGGGTCGATGAGCAGTTCTTC.

The rearrangement uses TRBV20-1 and TRBJ2-7, with 11 bases identical to TRBD1. CDR3 length equals 15 residues. The junction had 7 bases not matched to a gene; V was cut back by 3 bases and J by 3 bases. Germline V gene sequence: CDR1 DFQATT, CDR2 SNEGSKA (reference sequence). CDR3 bases: TGCAGTGCTAGGGACCCCGGGACAGGGGGCTACGAGCAGTACTTC. Translating gives CSARDPGTGGYEQYF.

The rearrangement links TRBV10-3 to TRBJ2-1; 9 bases line up with TRBD2. The CDR3 sequence is 13 residues long. Germline CDR1 ENHRY, CDR2 SYGVKD. J gave up 7 bases and V 10 bases, and 8 bases lay outside the gene matches. The DNA for the CDR3 is TGTGCCAACCCTCCTAGCGGGGAGAATGAGCAGTTCTTC. Translated, it gives CANPPSGENEQFF.

V gene TRBV4-1 combines with J gene TRBJ2-1; D unresolved. CDR1 MGHRA and CDR2 YSYEKL come from the germline V gene. The V gene lost 4 bases and the J gene lost 9 bases, with 13 bases spanning the gap. The CDR3 totals 13 residues. In nucleotides, the CDR3 is TGCGCCAGCAGCCGGGATCGGCGATCTGAGCAGTTCTTC. Its translation is CASSRDRRSEQFF.

The chain joins TRBV7-8 to TRBJ2-7; 7 nucleotides line up with TRBD2. V lost 5 bases and J lost 3; bases outside the gene matches: 16. The CDR3 runs 17 residues. Looked up from germline, CDR1 is SGHVS and CDR2 is FQNEAQ. The CDR3 sequence is CASSRVGRGSGHYEQYF. In DNA, the CDR3 is TGTGCCAGCAGCCGTGTTGGGAGAGGTAGCGGGCACTACGAGCAGTACTTC.

The chain links TRBV5-1 to TRBJ2-3, with D perhaps TRBD1 (5 bases). The CDR3 is 12 amino acids. Deletions cut 0 bases from V and 7 bases from J, with 6 bases between. Germline V gene data show CDR1 as SGHRS and CDR2 as YFSETQ. For the CDR3, the DNA is TGCGCCAGCAGCTTGGACAGGAATACGCAGTATTTT. Amino acids: CASSLDRNTQYF.

The J gene is TRBJ2-7, the V gene TRBV3-1, with 8 nucleotides matching TRBD1. This CDR3 comprises 13 residues. In germline, CDR1 is LGHDT, CDR2 YNNKEL (reference sequence). The V and J ends lost 4 bases and 7 bases, in that order; junction bases with no gene match: 6. DNA for the CDR3: TGTGCCAGCAGCCCGACAGGGGTTGGAGAGCAGTACTTC. Translation: CASSPTGVGEQYF.

The rearrangement joins TRBV29-1 to TRBJ2-2; 11 positions match TRBD1. The length of the CDR3 is 13 residues. V lost 7 bases to trimming and J lost 7 bases; unmatched junction nucleotides: 5. In germline, CDR1 is SQVTM, CDR2 ANQGSEA. The CDR3 region has the DNA TGCAGCGGGACAGGGGGCTCAAACGGGGAGCTGTTTTTT. It specifies CSGTGGSNGELFF.

The chain joins TRBV6-5 to TRBJ1-1; D not certain. Germline V gene data show CDR1 as MNHEY and CDR2 as SVGAGI. This CDR3 is built from 14 residues. V lost 2 bases, J lost 1 base, and 8 bases lay in between. In DNA form, the CDR3 reads TGTGCCAGCAGTTACGAGGGTTGGAACACTGAAGCTTTCTTT. This encodes CASSYEGWNTEAFF.

CDR3: CASSLKRETNTGELFF. The CDR3 nucleotides are TGTGCCAGCAGCCTTAAGCGGGAGACGAACACCGGGGAGCTGTTTTTT. This chain joins TRBV5-4 and TRBJ2-2; the match to TRBD2 covers 8 bases. V was clipped by 4 bases and J by 0 bases; unmatched bases: 5. The CDR3 consists of 16 residues. Per germline, CDR1 SGHNT and CDR2 YYREEE (reference sequence).

V and J are TRBV30 and TRBJ2-1; D perhaps matches TRBD1 (5 bases). The CDR3 contains 12 residues. Germline CDR1 and CDR2: GTSNPN and SVGIG (reference sequence). Deletions cut 1 base from V and 6 bases from J, with 7 bases between. The DNA of the CDR3 is TGTGCCTGGAGTGGACAGAGCAATGAGCAGTTCTTC. It specifies CAWSGQSNEQFF.

V and J are TRBV15 and TRBJ2-2, with no clear D. Per the germline V gene, CDR1 is LNHNV and CDR2 is YYDKDF (reference sequence). Deletions cut 0 bases from V and 1 base from J, with 12 bases between. This CDR3 contains 17 residues. CDR3 loop: CATSRDGVRRNTGELFF. The CDR3 DNA sequence: TGTGCCACCAGCAGAGATGGGGTCAGGAGGAACACCGGGGAGCTGTTTTTT.

This chain links TRBV23-1 with TRBJ1-6; 9 nucleotides agree with TRBD1. Being an ORF, TRBV23-1 has a function that is uncertain. V gave up 4 bases and J gave up 6 bases; unmatched junction bases: 13. This CDR3 region has 18 residues. The CDR3 DNA reads TGCGCCAGCAGTCCATGGGATGGGACAGGGTGTAGTAATTCACCCCTCCACTTT. Protein product: CASSPWDGTGCSNSPLHF.

This clonotype was counted once. V and J are TRBV20-1 and TRBJ2-5, with D possibly called TRBD1 or TRBD2 (5 bases each). The germline V gene encodes CDR1 DFQATT and CDR2 SNEGSKA (reference sequence). This CDR3 is built from 13 residues. V was clipped by 2 bases and J by 1 base, with 8 bases between them. The CDR3 reads CSARPGSQETQYF. CDR3 in DNA: TGCAGTGCTAGACCAGGGAGCCAAGAGACCCAGTACTTC.

The gene calls are TRBV15 and TRBJ1-2; perhaps TRBD1 as D (5 bases). Deletions cut 5 bases from V and 4 bases from J, with 11 bases between. This CDR3 is built from 13 residues. Per the germline V gene, CDR1 is LNHNV and CDR2 is YYDKDF (reference sequence). The CDR3 is CATSEGRAYGYTF. CDR3 in DNA: TGTGCCACCAGCGAGGGCAGGGCCTATGGCTACACCTTC.

This chain links TRBV6-1 with TRBJ1-4, with D perhaps TRBD1 (6 bases). Germline V gives CDR1 MNHNS, CDR2 SASEGT. V gave up 5 bases and J gave up 3 bases, with 13 bases separating them. The CDR3 consists of 15 residues. The CDR3 DNA reads TGTGCCAGCAGTTCCAATAGACAGGCTAATGAAAAACTGTTTTTT. Translated: CASSSNRQANEKLFF.